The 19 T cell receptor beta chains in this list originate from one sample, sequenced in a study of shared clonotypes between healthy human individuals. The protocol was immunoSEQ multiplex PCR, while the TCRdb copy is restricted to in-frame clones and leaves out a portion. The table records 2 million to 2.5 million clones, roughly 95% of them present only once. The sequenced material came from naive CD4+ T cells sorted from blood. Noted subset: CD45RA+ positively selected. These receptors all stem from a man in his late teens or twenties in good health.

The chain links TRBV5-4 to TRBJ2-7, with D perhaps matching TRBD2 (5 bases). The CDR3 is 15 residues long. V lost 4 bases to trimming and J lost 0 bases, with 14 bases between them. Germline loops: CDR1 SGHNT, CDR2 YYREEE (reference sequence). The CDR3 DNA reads TGTGCCAGCAGCCACGAGGGCATCCTCTCCTACGAGCAGTACTTC. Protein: CASSHEGILSYEQYF.

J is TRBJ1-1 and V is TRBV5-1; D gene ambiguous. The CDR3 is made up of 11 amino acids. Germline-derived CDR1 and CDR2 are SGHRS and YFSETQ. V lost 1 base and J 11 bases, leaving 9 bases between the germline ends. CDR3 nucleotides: TGCGCCAGCAGCTTGCAGGTTGGGGCTTTCTTT. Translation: CASSLQVGAFF.

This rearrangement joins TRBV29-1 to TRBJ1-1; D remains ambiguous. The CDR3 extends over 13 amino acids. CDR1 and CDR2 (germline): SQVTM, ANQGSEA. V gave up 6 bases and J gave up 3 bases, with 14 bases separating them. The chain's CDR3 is CSVRRGGDTEAFF. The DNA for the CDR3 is TGCAGCGTAAGACGGGGTGGGGACACTGAAGCTTTCTTT. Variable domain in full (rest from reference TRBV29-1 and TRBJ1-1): SAVISQKPSRDICQRGTSLTIQCQVDSQVTMMFWYRQQPGQSLTLIATANQGSEATYESGFVIDKFPISRPNLTFSTLTVSNMSPEDSSIYLCSVRRGGDTEAFFGQGTRLTVV.

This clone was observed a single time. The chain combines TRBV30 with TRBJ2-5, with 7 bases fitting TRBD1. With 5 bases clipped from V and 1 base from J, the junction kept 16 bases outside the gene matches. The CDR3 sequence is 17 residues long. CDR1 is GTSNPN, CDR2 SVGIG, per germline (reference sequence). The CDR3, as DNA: TGTGCCTGGGTGGGGGCTAGACAGGGAAGGGCCCAAGAGACCCAGTACTTC. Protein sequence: CAWVGARQGRAQETQYF.

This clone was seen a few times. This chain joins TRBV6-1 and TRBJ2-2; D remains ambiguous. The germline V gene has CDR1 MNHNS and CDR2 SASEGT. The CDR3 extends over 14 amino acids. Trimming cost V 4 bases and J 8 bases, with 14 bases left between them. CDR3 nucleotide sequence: TGTGCCAGCAGTGGAATAATCTGGGCGGGGGAGCTGTTTTTT. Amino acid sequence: CASSGIIWAGELFF.

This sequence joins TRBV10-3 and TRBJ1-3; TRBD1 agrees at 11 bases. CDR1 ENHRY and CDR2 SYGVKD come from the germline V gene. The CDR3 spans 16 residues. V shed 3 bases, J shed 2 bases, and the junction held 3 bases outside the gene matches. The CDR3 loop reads CAISDWTGGPGNTIYF. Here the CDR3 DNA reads TGTGCCATCAGTGATTGGACAGGGGGCCCTGGAAACACCATATATTTT.

The DNA for the CDR3 is TGTGCCAGCAGCTTAAGCGGGAGGGCCACCGGGGAGCTGTTTTTT. Encoded protein: CASSLSGRATGELFF. The gene calls are TRBV11-2 and TRBJ2-2, with TRBD2 identical over 10 bases. This CDR3 is built from 15 residues. Germline assignment: CDR1 SGHAT and CDR2 FQNNGV. V lost 2 bases, J lost 4 bases, and 1 base stayed unmatched.

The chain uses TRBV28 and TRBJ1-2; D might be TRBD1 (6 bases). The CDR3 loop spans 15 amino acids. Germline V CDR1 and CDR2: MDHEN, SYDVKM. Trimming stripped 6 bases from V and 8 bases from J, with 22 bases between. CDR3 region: CASRAGTQGAGGYTF. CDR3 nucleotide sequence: TGTGCCAGCAGGGCCGGGACACAGGGAGCGGGCGGCTACACCTTC.

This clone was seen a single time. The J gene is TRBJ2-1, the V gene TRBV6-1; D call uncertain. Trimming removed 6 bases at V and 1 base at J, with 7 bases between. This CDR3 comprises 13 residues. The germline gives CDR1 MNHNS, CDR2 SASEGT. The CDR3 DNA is TGTGCCAGCAGACCCTATTCCTACAATGAGCAGTTCTTC. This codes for CASRPYSYNEQFF.

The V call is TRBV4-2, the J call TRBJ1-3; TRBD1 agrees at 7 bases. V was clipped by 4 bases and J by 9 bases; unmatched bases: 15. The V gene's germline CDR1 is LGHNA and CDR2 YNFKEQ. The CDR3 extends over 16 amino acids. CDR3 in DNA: TGTGCCAGCAGCCTTTCCCCGGGGACAGCGGAGGGCACCATATATTTT. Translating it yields CASSLSPGTAEGTIYF.

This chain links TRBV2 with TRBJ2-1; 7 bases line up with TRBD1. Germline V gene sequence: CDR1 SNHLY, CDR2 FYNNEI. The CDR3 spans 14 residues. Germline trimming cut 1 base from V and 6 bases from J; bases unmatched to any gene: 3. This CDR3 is CASSEGTGSNEQFF. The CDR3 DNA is TGTGCCAGCAGTGAAGGGACAGGCTCCAATGAGCAGTTCTTC.

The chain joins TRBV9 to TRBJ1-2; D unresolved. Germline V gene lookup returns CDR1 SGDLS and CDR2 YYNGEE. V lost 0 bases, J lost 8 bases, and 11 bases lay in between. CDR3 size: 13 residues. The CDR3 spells CASSVAGFGGYTF. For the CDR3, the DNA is TGTGCCAGCAGCGTAGCAGGTTTTGGAGGCTACACCTTC.

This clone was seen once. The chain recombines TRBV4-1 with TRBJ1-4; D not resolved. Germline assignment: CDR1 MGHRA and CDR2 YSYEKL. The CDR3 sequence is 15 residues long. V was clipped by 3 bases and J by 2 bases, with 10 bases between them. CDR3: CASSQIGMTNEKLFF. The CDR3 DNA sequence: TGCGCCAGCAGCCAGATAGGGATGACTAATGAAAAACTGTTTTTT.

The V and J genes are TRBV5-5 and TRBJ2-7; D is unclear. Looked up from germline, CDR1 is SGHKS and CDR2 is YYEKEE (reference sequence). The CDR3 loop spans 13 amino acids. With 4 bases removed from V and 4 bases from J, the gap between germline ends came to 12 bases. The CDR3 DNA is TGTGCCAGCAGCCCGGACGCATTGTACGAGCAGTACTTC. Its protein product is CASSPDALYEQYF.

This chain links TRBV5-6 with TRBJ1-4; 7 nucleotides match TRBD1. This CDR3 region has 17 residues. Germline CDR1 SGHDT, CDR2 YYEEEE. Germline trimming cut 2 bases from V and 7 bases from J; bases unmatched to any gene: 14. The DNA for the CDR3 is TGTGCCAGCAGCTTAATGAGGTTTTTAGGACAGGCTGAAAAACTGTTTTTT. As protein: CASSLMRFLGQAEKLFF.

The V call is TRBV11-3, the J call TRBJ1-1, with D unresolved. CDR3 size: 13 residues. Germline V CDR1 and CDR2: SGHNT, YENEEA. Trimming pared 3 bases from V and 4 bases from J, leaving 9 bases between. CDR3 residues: CASSFSSGTEAFF. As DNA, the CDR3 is TGTGCCAGCAGCTTTAGTTCGGGCACTGAAGCTTTCTTT.

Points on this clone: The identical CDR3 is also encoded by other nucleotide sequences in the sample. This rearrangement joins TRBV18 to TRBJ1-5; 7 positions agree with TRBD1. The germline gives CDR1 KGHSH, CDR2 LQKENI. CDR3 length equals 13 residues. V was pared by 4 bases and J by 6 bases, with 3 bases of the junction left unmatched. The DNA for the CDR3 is TGTGCCAGCTCACGACAGGGAAGTCAGCCCCAGCATTTT. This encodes CASSRQGSQPQHF.

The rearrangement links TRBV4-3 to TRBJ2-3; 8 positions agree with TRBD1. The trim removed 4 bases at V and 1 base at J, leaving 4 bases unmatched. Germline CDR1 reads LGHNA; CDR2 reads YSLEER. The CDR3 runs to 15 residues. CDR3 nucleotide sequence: TGCGCCAGCAGCCCGGGACAGGCCCGCACAGATACGCAGTATTTT. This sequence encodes CASSPGQARTDTQYF.

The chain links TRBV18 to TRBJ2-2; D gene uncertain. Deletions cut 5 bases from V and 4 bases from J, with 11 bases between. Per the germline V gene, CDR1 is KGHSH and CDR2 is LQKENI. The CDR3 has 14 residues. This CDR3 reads CASSLLLGTGELFF. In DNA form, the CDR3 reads TGTGCCAGCTCATTACTGCTTGGCACCGGGGAGCTGTTTTTT.